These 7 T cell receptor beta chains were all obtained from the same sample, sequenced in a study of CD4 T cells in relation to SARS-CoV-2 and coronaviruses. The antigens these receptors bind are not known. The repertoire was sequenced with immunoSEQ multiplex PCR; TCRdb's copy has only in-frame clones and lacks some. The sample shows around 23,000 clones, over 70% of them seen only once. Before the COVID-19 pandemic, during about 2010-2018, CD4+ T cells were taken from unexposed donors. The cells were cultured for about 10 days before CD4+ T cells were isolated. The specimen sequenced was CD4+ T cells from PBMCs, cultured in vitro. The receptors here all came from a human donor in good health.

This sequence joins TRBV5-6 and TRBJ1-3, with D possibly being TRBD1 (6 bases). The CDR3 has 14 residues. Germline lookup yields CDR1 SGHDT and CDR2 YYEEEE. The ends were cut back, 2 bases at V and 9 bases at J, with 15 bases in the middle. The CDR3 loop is CASSFQGLRGTIYF. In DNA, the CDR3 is TGTGCCAGCAGCTTTCAGGGGCTGAGGGGCACCATATATTTT.

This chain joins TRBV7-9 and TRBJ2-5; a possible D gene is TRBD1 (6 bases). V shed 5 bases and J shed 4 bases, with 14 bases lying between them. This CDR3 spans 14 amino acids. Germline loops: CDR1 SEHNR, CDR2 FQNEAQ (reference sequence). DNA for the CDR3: TGTGCCAGCAGCCCCGGAACAGGGCGAGAGACCCAGTACTTC. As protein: CASSPGTGRETQYF.

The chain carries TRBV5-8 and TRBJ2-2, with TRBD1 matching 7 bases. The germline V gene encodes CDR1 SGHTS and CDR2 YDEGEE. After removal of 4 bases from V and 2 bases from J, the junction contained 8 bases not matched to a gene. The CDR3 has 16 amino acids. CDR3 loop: CASSPGTAENTGELFF. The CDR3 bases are TGTGCCAGCAGCCCTGGGACAGCAGAAAACACCGGGGAGCTGTTTTTT.

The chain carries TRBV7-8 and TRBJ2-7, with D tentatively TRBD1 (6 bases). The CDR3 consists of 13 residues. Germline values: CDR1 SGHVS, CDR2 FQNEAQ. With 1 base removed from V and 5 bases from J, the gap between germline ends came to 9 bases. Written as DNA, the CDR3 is TGTGCCAGCAGCTTAGGTGGGGGCGACGAGCAGTACTTC. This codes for CASSLGGGDEQYF.

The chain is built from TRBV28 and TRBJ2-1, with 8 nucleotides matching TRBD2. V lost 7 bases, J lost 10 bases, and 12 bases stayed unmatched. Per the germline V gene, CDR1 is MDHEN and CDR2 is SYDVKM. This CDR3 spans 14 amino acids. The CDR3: CASTKGGRRGEQFF. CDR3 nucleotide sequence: TGTGCCAGCACCAAAGGCGGGAGGCGGGGGGAGCAGTTCTTC.

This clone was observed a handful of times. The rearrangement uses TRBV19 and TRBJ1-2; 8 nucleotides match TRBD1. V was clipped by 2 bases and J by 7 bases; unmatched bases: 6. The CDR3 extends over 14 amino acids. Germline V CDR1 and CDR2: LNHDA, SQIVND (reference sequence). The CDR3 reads CASSITRGQGGYTF. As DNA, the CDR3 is TGTGCCAGTAGTATAACCAGGGGGCAGGGTGGCTACACCTTC.

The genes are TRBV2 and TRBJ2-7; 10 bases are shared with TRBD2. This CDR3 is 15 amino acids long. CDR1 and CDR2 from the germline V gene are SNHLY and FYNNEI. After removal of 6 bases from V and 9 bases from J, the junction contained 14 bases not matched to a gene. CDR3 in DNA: TGTGCCAGCAGCGGATCGAGCGGGAGGGCCCCCCGGCAGTACTTC. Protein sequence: CASSGSSGRAPRQYF.